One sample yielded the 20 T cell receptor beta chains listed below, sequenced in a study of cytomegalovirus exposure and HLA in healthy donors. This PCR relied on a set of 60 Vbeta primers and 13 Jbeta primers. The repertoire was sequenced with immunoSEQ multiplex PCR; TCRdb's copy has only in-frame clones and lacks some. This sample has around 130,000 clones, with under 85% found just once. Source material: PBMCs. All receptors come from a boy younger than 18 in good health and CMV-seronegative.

For the CDR3, the DNA is TGTGCCAGCAGCCAAATAGCGGGGCTCACCGGGGAGCTGTTTTTT. Protein: CASSQIAGLTGELFF. The V and J genes are TRBV14 and TRBJ2-2; 8 nucleotides align to TRBD2. The length of the CDR3 is 15 residues. Germline V gene lookup returns CDR1 SGHDN and CDR2 FVKESK. After removal of 2 bases from V and 4 bases from J, the junction contained 3 bases not matched to a gene.

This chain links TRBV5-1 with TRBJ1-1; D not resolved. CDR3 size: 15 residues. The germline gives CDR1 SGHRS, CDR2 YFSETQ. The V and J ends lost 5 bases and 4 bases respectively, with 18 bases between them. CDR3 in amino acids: CASSYDGGLVTEAFF. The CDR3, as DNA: TGCGCCAGCAGTTATGATGGCGGCTTAGTCACTGAAGCTTTCTTT.

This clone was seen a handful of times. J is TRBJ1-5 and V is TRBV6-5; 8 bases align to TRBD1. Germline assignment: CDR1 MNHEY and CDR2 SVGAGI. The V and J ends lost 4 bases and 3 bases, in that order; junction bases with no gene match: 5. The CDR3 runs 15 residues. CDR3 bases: TGTGCCAGCAGTTTCGGACAGGGTAACAATCAGCCCCAGCATTTT. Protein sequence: CASSFGQGNNQPQHF.

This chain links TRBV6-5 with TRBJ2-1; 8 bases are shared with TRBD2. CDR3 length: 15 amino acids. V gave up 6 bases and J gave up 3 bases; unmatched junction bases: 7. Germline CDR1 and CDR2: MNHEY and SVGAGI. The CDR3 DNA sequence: TGTGCCAGCAGACGACTAGCGACCGTCTACAATGAGCAGTTCTTC. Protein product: CASRRLATVYNEQFF.

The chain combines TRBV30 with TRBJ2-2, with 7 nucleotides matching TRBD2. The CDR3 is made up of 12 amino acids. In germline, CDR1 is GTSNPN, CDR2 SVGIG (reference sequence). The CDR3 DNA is TGTGGGGCGGGAGAGCGGACCGGGGAGCTGTTTTTT. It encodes CGAGERTGELFF.

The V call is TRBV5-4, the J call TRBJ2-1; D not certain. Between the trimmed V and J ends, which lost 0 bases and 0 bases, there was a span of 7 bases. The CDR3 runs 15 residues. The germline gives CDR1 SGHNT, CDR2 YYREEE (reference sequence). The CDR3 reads CASSLALNSYNEQFF. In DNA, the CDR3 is TGTGCCAGCAGCTTGGCACTGAACTCCTACAATGAGCAGTTCTTC.

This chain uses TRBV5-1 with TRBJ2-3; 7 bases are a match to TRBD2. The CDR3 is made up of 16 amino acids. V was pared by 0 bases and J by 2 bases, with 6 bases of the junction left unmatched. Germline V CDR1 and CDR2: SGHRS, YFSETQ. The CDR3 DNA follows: TGCGCCAGCAGCTTGGAGGAGCGGGGCCCCACAGATACGCAGTATTTT. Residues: CASSLEERGPTDTQYF.

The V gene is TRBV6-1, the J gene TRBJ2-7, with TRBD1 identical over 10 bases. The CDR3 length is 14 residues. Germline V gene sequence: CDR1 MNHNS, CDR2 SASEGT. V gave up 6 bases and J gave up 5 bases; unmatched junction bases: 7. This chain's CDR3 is CASRPTGGYDEQYF. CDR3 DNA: TGTGCCAGCAGACCGACAGGGGGCTATGACGAGCAGTACTTC.

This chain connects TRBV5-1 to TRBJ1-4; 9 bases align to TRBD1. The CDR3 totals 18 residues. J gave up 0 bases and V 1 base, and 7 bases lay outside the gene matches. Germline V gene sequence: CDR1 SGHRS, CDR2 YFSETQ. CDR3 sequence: CASSLYGTGLATNEKLFF. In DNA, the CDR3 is TGCGCCAGCAGCTTGTATGGGACAGGGCTCGCAACTAATGAAAAACTGTTTTTT.

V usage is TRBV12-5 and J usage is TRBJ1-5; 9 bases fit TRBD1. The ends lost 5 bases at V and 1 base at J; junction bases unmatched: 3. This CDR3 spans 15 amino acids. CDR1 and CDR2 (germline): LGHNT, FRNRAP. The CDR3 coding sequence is TGTGCTAGTGGTCCGGGGACAGGGAGCAATCAGCCCCAGCATTTT. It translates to CASGPGTGSNQPQHF.

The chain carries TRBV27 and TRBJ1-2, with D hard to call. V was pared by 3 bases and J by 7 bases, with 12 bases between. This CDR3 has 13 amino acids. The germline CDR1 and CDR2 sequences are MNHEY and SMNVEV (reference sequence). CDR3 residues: CASSFWQFCGYTF. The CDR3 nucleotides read TGTGCCAGCAGTTTCTGGCAGTTCTGTGGCTACACCTTC.

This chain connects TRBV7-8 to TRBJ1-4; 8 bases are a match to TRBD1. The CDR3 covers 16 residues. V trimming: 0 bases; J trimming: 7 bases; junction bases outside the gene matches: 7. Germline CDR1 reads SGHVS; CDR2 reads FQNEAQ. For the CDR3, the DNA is TGTGCCAGCAGCTTAGCGCCGGACAGGGTTACTGAAAAACTGTTTTTT. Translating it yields CASSLAPDRVTEKLFF.

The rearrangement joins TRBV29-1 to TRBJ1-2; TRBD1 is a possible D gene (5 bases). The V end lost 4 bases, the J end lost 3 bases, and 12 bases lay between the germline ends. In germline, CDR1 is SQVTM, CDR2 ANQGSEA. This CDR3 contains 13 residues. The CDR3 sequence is CSVGSGGDYGYTF. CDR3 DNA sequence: TGCAGCGTTGGTTCAGGAGGGGACTATGGCTACACCTTC.

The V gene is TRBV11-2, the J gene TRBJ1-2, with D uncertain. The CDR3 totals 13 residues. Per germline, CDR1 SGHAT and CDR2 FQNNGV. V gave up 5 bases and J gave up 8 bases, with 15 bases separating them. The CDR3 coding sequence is TGTGCCAGCAGCCCACAGCCCCTCTGGGGCTACACCTTC. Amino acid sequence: CASSPQPLWGYTF. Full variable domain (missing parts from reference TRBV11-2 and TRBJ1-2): EAGVAQSPRYKIIEKRQSVAFWCNPISGHATLYWYQQILGQGPKLLIQFQNNGVVDDSQLPKDRFSAERLKGVDSTLKIQPAKLEDSAVYLCASSPQPLWGYTFGSGTRLTVV.

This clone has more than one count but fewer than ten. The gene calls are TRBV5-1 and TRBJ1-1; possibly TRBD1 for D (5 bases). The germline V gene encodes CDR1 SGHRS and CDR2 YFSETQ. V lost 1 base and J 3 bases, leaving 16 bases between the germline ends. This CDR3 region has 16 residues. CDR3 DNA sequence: TGCGCCAGCAGCTTGTACGGGGGGAGTCTCGACACTGAAGCTTTCTTT. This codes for CASSLYGGSLDTEAFF.

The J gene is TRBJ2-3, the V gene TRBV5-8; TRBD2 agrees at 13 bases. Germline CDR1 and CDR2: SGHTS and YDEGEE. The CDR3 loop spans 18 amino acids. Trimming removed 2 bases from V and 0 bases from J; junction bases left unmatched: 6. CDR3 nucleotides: TGTGCCAGCAGCTTTCCAGGACTAGCGGGAGCTAGCACAGATACGCAGTATTTT. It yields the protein CASSFPGLAGASTDTQYF.

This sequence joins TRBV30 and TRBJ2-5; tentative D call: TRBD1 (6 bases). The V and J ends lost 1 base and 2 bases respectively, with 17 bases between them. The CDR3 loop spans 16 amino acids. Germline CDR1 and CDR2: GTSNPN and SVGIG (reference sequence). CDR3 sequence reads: CAWSEIFSGTQETQYF. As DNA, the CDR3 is TGTGCCTGGAGTGAAATCTTCTCGGGGACACAAGAGACCCAGTACTTC.

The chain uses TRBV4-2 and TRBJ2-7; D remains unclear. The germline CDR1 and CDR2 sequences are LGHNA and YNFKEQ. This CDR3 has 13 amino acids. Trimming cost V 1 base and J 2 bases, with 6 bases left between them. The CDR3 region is CASSQAGAYEQYF. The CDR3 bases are TGTGCCAGCAGCCAAGCGGGTGCCTACGAGCAGTACTTC.

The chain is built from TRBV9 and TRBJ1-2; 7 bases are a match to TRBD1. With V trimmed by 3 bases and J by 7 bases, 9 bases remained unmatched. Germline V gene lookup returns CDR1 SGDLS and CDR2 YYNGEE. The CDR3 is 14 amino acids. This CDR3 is CASSDRDRGGGYTF. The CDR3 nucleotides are TGTGCCAGCAGCGACCGGGACAGAGGAGGTGGCTACACCTTC.

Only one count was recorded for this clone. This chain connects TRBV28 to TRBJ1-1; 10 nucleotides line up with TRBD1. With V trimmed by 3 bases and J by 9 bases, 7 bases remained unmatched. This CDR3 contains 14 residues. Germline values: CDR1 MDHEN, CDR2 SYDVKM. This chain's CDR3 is CASSLGGTGAKAFF. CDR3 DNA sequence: TGTGCCAGCAGTTTGGGTGGGACAGGGGCTAAAGCTTTCTTT.